Only a few counts were recorded for the clone carrying this T cell receptor beta chain. Its antigen is not identified. Time point indicated: patch test 1, 2 weeks after DPC sensitization. As for treatment: therapeutic diphenylcyclopropenone sensitization with weekly scalp DPC. TCRdb reprocessed the RACE reads with MiXCR, giving one entry per CDR3 protein. The table has about 120,000 distinct CDR3 sequences, roughly an eighth seen once; the top ten hold around 0.99%. The CDR3 contains 15 residues. V dropped 5 bases and J dropped 8; count of bases not matched to a gene: 14. Germline-derived CDR1 and CDR2 are LNHDA and SQIVND (reference sequence). The data originate from a study of human T cells and chemical hapten exposure. Points from the study as a whole: Patch test score was positively correlated with the counts of PT1 expanded TCRs. The formation of large CDR3 similarity clusters by expanded TCRs significantly exceeded that of controls. DPC sensitization produced no change in TCRs with frequency above 1 in 1000.

This clonotype was obtained from a young man with alopecia areata. Some clones in this sample may be carry-over from other donors' samples. The source material was whole blood, sampled in connection with sensitization to the hapten diphenylcyclopropenone (DPC). V usage is TRBV19 and J usage is TRBJ1-1; TRBD1 aligns across 7 bases. CDR3 region: CASSAGQAGISEAFF. CDR3 sequence (DNA): TGTGCCAGTAGTGCAGGACAGGCGGGGATTAGCGAAGCTTTCTTT.